The clone carrying this T cell receptor beta chain is a singleton in its sample. These data come from a study of blood T cell repertoires in COVID-19. This table comes from immunoSEQ multiplex PCR, and its TCRdb copy is limited to in-frame clones, with some not included. The sample records under 200,000 clones, around nine tenths being singletons. V lost 5 bases and J lost 9, with 11 bases in between. This CDR3 spans 11 amino acids. Germline CDR1 is SQVTM and CDR2 is ANQGSEA. The source is a young man with active or convalescent COVID-19. Material: peripheral blood. The genes are TRBV29-1 and TRBJ1-3, with D possibly matching TRBD1 (6 bases). CDR3 DNA sequence: TGCAGCGTTTTAACAGGGAGCACCATATATTTT. It encodes CSVLTGSTIYF.